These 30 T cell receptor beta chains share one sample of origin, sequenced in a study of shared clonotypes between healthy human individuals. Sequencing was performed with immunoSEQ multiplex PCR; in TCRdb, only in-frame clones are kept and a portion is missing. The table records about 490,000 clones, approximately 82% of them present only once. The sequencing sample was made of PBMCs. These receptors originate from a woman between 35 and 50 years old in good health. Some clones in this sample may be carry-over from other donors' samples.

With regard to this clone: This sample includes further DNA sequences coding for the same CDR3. The CDR3 here is CASSPGLADSYEQYF. The CDR3 DNA is TGTGCCAGCAGTCCCGGACTAGCGGATTCCTACGAGCAGTACTTC. This chain uses TRBV5-4 with TRBJ2-7; TRBD2 agrees at 10 bases. The CDR3 runs to 15 residues. V lost 5 bases, J lost 1 base, and 6 bases stayed unmatched. CDR1 is SGHNT and CDR2 is YYREEE in the germline V gene (reference sequence).

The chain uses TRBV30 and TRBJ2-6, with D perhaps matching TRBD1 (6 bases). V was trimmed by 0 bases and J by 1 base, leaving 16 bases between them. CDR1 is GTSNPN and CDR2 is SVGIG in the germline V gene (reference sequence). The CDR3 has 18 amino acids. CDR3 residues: CAWSVDRSIPSGANVLTF. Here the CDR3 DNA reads TGTGCCTGGAGTGTTGACAGGTCTATACCATCTGGGGCCAACGTCCTGACTTTC.

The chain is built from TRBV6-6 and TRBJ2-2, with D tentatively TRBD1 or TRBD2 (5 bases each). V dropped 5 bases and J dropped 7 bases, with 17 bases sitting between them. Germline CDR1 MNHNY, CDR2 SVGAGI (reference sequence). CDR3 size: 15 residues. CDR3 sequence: CASSRGDGDGGELFF. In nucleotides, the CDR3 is TGTGCCAGCAGTAGAGGGGATGGGGACGGCGGGGAGCTGTTTTTT.

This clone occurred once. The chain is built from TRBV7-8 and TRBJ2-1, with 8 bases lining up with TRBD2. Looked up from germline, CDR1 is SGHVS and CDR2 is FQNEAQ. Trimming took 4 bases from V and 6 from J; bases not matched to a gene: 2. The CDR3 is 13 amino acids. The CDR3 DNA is TGTGCCAGCAGCTCGACTAGCGTCAATGAGCAGTTCTTC. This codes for CASSSTSVNEQFF.

This CDR3 reads CAWSVDRGVYGYTF. The DNA for the CDR3 is TGTGCCTGGAGTGTAGACAGGGGCGTCTATGGCTACACCTTC. The chain couples TRBV30 to TRBJ1-2; 8 bases align to TRBD1. The CDR3 is made up of 14 amino acids. CDR1 is GTSNPN and CDR2 is SVGIG in the germline V gene (reference sequence). After removal of 0 bases from V and 4 bases from J, the junction contained 4 bases not matched to a gene.

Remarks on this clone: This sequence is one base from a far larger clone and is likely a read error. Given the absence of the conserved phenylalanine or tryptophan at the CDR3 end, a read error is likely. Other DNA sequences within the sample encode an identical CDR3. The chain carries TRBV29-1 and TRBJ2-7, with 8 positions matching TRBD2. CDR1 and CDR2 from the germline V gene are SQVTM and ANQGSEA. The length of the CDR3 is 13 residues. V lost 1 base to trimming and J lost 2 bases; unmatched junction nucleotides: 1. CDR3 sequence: CSVEVSGTYEQYL. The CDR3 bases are TGCAGCGTTGAAGTTAGCGGGACCTACGAGCAGTACCTC.

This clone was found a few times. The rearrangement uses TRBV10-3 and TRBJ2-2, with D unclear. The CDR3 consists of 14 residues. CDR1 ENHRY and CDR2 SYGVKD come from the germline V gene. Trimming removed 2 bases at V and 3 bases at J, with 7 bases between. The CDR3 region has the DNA TGTGCCATCAGTGAGGCCGCAGACACCGGGGAGCTGTTTTTT. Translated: CAISEAADTGELFF.

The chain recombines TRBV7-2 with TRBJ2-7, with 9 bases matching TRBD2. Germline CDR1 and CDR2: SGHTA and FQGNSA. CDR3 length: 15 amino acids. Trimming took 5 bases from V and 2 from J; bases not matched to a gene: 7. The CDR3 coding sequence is TGTGCCAGCAGCCCTCGGGCTAGCGGGGCCTACGAGCAGTACTTC. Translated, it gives CASSPRASGAYEQYF.

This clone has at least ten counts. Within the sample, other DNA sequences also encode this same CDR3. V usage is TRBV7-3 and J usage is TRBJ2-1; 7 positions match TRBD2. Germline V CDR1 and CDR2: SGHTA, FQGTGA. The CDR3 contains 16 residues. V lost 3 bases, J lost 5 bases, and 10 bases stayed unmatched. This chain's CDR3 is CASSFNPGGRDNEQFF. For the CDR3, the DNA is TGTGCCAGCAGCTTCAACCCGGGAGGAAGGGACAATGAGCAGTTCTTC. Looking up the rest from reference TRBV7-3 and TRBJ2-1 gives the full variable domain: GAGVSQTPSNKVTEKGKYVELRCDPISGHTALYWYRQSLGQGPEFLIYFQGTGAADDSGLPNDRFFAVRPEGSVSTLKIQRTERGDSAVYLCASSFNPGGRDNEQFFGPGTRLTVL.

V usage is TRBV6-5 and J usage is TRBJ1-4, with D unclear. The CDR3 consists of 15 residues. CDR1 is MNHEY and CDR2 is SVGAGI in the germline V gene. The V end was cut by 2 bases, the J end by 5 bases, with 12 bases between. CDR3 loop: CASSYARGRNEKLFF. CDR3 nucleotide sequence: TGTGCCAGCAGTTACGCCCGGGGTAGGAATGAAAAACTGTTTTTT.

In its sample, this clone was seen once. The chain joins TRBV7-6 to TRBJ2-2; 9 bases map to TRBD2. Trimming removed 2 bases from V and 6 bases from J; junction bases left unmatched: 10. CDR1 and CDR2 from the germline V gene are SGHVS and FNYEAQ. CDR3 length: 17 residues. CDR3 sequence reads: CASSLWSATSGAGELFF. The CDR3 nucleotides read TGTGCCAGCAGCTTATGGTCCGCGACTAGCGGAGCCGGGGAGCTGTTTTTT.

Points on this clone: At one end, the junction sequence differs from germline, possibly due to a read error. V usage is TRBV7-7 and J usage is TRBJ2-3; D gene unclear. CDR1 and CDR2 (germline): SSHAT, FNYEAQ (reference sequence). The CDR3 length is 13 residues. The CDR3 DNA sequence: TGTGCTAGCAGCTTAGCCCACACAGATACGCAGTATTTT. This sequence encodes CASSLAHTDTQYF.

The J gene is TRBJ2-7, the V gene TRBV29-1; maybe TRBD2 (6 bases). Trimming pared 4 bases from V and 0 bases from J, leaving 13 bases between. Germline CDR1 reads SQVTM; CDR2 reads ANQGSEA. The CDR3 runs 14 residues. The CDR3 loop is CSVVSRRDSYEQYF. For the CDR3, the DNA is TGCAGCGTTGTTTCCCGGCGGGACTCCTACGAGCAGTACTTC.

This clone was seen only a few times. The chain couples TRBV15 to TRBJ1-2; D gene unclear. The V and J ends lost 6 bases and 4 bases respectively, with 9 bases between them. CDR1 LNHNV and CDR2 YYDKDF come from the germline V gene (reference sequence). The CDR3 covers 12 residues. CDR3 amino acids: CATSPVGYGYTF. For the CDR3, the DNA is TGTGCCACCAGTCCTGTTGGCTATGGCTACACCTTC.

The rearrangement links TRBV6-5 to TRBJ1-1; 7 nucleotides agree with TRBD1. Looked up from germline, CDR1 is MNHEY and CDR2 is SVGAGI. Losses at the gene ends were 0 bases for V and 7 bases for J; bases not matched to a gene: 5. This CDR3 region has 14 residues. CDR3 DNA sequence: TGTGCCAGCAGTTACTCGACCAGGGGGGATGAAGCTTTCTTT. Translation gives CASSYSTRGDEAFF.

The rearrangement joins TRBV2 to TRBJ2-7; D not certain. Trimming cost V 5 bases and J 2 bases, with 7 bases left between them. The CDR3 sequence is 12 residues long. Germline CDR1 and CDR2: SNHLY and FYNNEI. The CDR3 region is CASSTDTYEQYF. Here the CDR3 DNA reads TGTGCCAGCAGTACCGACACCTACGAGCAGTACTTC.

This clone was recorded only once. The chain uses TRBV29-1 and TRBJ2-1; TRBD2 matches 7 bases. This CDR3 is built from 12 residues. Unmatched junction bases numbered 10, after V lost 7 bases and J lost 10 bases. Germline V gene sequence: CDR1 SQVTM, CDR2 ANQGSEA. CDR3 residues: CSAIWGGREQFF. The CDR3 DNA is TGCAGCGCAATATGGGGGGGTAGAGAGCAGTTCTTC.

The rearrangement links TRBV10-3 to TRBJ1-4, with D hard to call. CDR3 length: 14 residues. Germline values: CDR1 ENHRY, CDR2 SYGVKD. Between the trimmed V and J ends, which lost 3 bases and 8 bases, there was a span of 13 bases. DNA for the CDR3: TGTGCCATCAGTGATGGGCGCACGGGGGAAAAACTGTTTTTT. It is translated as CAISDGRTGEKLFF.

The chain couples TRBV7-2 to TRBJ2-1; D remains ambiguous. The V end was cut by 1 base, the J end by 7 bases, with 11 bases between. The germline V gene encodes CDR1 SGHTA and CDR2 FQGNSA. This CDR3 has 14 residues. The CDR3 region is CASSLVGLENEQFF. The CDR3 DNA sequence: TGTGCCAGCAGCTTAGTGGGCCTGGAAAATGAGCAGTTCTTC.

CDR3 loop: CASSLTADQPQHF. Written as DNA, the CDR3 is TGTGCCAGCAGCTTAACGGCAGATCAGCCCCAGCATTTT. The chain recombines TRBV7-9 with TRBJ1-5; D is ambiguous. The V gene lost 2 bases and the J gene lost 5 bases, with 7 bases spanning the gap. CDR3 length: 13 amino acids. Germline-derived CDR1 and CDR2 are SEHNR and FQNEAQ (reference sequence).

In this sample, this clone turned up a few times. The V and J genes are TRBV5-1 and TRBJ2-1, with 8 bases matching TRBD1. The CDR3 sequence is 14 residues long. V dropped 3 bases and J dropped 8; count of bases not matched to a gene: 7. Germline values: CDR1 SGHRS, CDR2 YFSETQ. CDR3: CASSSTTGEDEQFF. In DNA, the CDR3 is TGCGCCAGCAGCTCCACGACAGGGGAGGATGAGCAGTTCTTC.

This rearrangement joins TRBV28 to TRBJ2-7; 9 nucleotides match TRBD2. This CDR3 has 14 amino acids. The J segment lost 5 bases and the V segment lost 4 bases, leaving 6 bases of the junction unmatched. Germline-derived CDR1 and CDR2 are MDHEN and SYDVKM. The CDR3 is CASSWGGRAHEQYF. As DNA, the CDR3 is TGTGCCAGCAGTTGGGGCGGGAGGGCCCACGAGCAGTACTTC.

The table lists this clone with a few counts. The CDR3 loop is CASSRWGSGIGDTQYF. The CDR3 nucleotides are TGTGCCAGCAGCCGCTGGGGCAGCGGGATCGGCGATACGCAGTATTTT. V usage is TRBV5-6 and J usage is TRBJ2-3; TRBD2 matches 7 bases. Germline V gene data show CDR1 as SGHDT and CDR2 as YYEEEE. V gave up 4 bases and J gave up 6 bases; unmatched junction bases: 14. The CDR3 extends over 16 amino acids.

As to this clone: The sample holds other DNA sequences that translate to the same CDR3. In DNA, the CDR3 is TGTGCCAGCAGCTTATACACTGAAGCTTTCTTT. Its protein product is CASSLYTEAFF. This chain connects TRBV7-9 to TRBJ1-1; D is undetermined. V gave up 2 bases and J gave up 3 bases, with 1 base separating them. Germline V gene sequence: CDR1 SEHNR, CDR2 FQNEAQ (reference sequence). There are 11 residues in the CDR3.

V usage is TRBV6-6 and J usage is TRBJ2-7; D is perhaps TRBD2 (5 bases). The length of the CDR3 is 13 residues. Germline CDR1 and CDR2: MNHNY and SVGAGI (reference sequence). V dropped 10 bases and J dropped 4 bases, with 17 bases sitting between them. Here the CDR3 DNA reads TGTGCCACCCGCCCCGGGGATCGGTACGAGCAGTACTTC. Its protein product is CATRPGDRYEQYF.

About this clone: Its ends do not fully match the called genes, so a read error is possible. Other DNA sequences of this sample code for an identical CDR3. In DNA form, the CDR3 reads TGTGCCAGCAGTTTATCGCAGGGCCGGGCTGAAGCTTTTTTT. Encoded protein: CASSLSQGRAEAFF. The V gene is TRBV27, the J gene TRBJ1-1; D might be TRBD1 (5 bases). The CDR3 covers 14 residues. Germline values: CDR1 MNHEY, CDR2 SMNVEV (reference sequence).

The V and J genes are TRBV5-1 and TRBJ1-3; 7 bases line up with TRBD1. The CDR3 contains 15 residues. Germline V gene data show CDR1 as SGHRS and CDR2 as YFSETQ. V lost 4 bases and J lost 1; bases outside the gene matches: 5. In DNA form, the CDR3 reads TGCGCCAGCAGCGTGACAGGGTTTTCTGGAAACACCATATATTTT. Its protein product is CASSVTGFSGNTIYF.

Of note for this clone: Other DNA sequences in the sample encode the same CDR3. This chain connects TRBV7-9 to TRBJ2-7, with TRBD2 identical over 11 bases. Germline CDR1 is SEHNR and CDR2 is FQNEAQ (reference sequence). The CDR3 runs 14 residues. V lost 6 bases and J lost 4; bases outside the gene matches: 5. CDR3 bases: TGTGCCAGCAGTCCTACTAGCGGGAGTTACGAGCAGTACTTC. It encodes CASSPTSGSYEQYF.

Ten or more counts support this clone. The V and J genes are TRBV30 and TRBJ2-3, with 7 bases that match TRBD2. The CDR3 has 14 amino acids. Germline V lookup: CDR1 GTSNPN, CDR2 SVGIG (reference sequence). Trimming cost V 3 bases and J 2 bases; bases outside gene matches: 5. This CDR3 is CAWRASGHTDTQYF. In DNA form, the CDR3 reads TGTGCCTGGAGGGCTAGCGGCCACACAGATACGCAGTATTTT.

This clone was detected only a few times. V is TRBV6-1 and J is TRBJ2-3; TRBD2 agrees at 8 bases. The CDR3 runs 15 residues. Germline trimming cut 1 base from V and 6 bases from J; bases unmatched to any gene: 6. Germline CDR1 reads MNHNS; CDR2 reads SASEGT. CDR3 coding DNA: TGTGCCAGCAGTGAAGGTAGCGGGGCAGCGGATACGCAGTATTTT. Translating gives CASSEGSGAADTQYF.